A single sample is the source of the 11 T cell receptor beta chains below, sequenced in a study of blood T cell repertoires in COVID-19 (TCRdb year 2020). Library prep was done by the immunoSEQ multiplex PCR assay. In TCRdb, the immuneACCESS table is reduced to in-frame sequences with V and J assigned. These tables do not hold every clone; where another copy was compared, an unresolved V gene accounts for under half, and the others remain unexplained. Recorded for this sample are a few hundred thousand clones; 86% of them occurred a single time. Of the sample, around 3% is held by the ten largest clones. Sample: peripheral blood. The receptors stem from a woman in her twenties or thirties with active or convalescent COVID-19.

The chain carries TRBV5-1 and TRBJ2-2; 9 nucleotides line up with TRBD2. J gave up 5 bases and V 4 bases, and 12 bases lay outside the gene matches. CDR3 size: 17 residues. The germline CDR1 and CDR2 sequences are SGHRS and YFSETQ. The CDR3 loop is CASSQTRGGAGTGELFF. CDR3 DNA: TGCGCCAGCAGCCAGACTCGCGGGGGGGCCGGGACCGGGGAGCTGTTTTTT.

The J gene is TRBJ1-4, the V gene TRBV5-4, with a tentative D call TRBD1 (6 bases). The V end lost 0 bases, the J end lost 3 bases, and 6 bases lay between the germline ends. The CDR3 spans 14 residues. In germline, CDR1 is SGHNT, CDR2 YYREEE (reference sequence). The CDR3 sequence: CASSLEGANEKLFF. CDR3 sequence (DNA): TGTGCCAGCAGCTTGGAGGGGGCTAATGAAAAACTGTTTTTT.

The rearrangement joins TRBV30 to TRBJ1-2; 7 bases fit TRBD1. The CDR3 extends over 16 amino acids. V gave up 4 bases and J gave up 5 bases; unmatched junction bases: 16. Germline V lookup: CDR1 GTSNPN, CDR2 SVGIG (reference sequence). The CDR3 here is CAWTRDRGGIWYGYTF. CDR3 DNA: TGTGCCTGGACCCGGGACAGAGGGGGGATTTGGTATGGCTACACCTTC.

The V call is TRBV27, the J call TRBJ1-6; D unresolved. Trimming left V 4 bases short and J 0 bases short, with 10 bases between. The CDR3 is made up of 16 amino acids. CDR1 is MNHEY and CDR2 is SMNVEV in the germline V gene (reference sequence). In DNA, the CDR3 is TGTGCCAGCAGTTCGGGAGGGAGCTCCTATAATTCACCCCTCCACTTT. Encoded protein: CASSSGGSSYNSPLHF.

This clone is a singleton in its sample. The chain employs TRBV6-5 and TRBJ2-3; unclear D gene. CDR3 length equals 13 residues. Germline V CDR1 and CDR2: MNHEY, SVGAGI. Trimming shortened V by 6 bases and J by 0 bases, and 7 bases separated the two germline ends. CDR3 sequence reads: CASRITSTDTQYF. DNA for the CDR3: TGTGCCAGCAGGATTACTAGCACAGATACGCAGTATTTT.

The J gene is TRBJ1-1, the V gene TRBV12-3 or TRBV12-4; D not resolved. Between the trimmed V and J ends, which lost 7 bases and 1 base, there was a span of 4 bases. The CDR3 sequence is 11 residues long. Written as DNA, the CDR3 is TGTGCCAGCACCTGGAACACTGAAGCTTTCTTT. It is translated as CASTWNTEAFF.

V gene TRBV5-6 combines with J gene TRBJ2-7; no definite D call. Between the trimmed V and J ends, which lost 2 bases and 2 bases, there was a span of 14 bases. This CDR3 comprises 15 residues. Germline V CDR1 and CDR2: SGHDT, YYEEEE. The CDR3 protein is CASSFLWADAYEQYF. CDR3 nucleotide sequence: TGTGCCAGCAGCTTCCTCTGGGCAGACGCCTACGAGCAGTACTTC.

The CDR3 sequence: CASSRQGGADTQYF. The CDR3 DNA reads TGTGCCAGCAGCCGACAGGGTGGTGCAGATACGCAGTATTTT. The chain links TRBV7-3 to TRBJ2-3; TRBD1 matches 7 bases. The CDR3 loop spans 14 amino acids. V lost 5 bases to trimming and J lost 4 bases; unmatched junction nucleotides: 6. Germline-derived CDR1 and CDR2 are SGHTA and FQGTGA.

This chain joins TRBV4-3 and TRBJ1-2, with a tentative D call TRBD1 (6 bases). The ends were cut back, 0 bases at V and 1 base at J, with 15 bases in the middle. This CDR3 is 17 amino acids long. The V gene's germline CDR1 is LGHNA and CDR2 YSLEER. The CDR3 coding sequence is TGCGCCAGCAGCCAAGATCTAAGACAGGCGAATAACTATGGCTACACCTTC. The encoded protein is CASSQDLRQANNYGYTF.

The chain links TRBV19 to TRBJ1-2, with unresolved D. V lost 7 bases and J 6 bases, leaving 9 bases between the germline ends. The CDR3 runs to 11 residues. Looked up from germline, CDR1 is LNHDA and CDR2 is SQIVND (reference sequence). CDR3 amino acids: CASTGYNGYTF. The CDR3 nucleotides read TGTGCCAGTACGGGGTATAATGGCTACACCTTC.

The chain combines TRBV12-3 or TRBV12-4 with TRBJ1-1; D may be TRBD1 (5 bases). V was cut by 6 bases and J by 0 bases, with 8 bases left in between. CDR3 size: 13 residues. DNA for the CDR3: TGTGCCAGCAGGCGGACAATGAACACTGAAGCTTTCTTT. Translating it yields CASRRTMNTEAFF.